The following is a TCR beta chain sequence with its context. This record comes from a study of blood T cell repertoires in COVID-19. Only in-frame clones appear in the TCRdb table, and some are missing; sequencing was by immunoSEQ multiplex PCR. The profile shows more than 150,000 clones, more than 75% of them singletons. Material: PBMCs or T cells enriched from blood (not recorded which). The receptor's source is a woman aged 50 to 65 who had recovered from COVID-19.

The CDR3 protein is CASRRTGASFGQETQYF. CDR3 coding DNA: TGCGCCAGCAGACGGACAGGGGCTTCTTTTGGGCAAGAGACCCAGTACTTC. The gene calls are TRBV5-1 and TRBJ2-5, with TRBD1 matching over 9 bases. CDR1 is SGHRS and CDR2 is YFSETQ in the germline V gene. This CDR3 has 17 residues. J gave up 2 bases and V 5 bases, and 13 bases lay outside the gene matches.